Below, 21 T cell receptor beta chains from the same sample are listed, as sequenced in a study of T cells in Graves' hyperthyroidism and ophthalmopathy. RNA transcripts provided the source from which TCR beta CDR3 regions were amplified. HTBI primers were the set used in a first-round RT-PCR of the TCR CDR3. MiXCR was run by TCRdb on the multiplex PCR reads, yielding one entry per CDR3 protein. The data contain some 600,000 distinct CDR3 sequences, about 15% of them seen just once; the ten biggest clones take up under 7%. Sequencing was carried out using blood. The receptors here all came from a woman aged 25 to 39 with Graves' hyperthyroidism that later progressed to Graves' ophthalmopathy.

This clonotype was observed many times. This chain uses TRBV5-1 with TRBJ1-6; 7 nucleotides align to TRBD1. V trimming: 4 bases; J trimming: 6 bases; junction bases outside the gene matches: 10. This CDR3 comprises 16 residues. Germline V lookup: CDR1 SGHRS, CDR2 YFSETQ. CDR3 amino acids: CASSRATGTVNSPLHF. The CDR3 nucleotides are TGCGCCAGCAGCCGGGCGACCGGGACAGTTAATTCACCCCTCCACTTT.

This clonotype was recorded a few times. The CDR3 here is CASSRVAGEVNEQYF. The DNA of the CDR3 is TGCGCCAGCAGCCGAGTAGCGGGAGAGGTAAACGAGCAGTACTTC. This chain links TRBV4-1 with TRBJ2-7; 9 positions match TRBD2. Germline CDR1 reads MGHRA; CDR2 reads YSYEKL. The CDR3 spans 15 residues. V lost 4 bases and J lost 5; bases outside the gene matches: 9.

This clonotype was counted ten times or more. This rearrangement joins TRBV28 to TRBJ2-6, with 8 bases that match TRBD1. Germline V gene sequence: CDR1 MDHEN, CDR2 SYDVKM. Trimming cost V 6 bases and J 7 bases; bases outside gene matches: 5. The CDR3 has 14 amino acids. The DNA of the CDR3 is TGTGCCAGCAGCAGCAGGGGGCATGCCAACGTCCTGACTTTC. It specifies CASSSRGHANVLTF.

V usage is TRBV4-1 and J usage is TRBJ2-7; TRBD1 aligns across 9 bases. The CDR3 is 14 amino acids. The V segment lost 6 bases and the J segment 2 bases; nucleotides outside the gene matches: 5. Looked up from germline, CDR1 is MGHRA and CDR2 is YSYEKL. This CDR3 reads CASSFRTGAYEQYF. The DNA of the CDR3 is TGCGCCAGCAGTTTTCGGACAGGGGCCTACGAGCAGTACTTC.

This clonotype was detected only a few times. This may be a read error, as it is one base from a much larger clone. The chain joins TRBV28 to TRBJ2-1, with D maybe TRBD2 (5 bases). The CDR3 has 17 residues. Trimming removed 4 bases at V and 1 base at J, with 17 bases between. Germline V gene data show CDR1 as MDHEN and CDR2 as SYDVKM. The CDR3 reads CASSYTRGAESYNEQFF. The DNA of the CDR3 is TGTGCCAGCAGTTATACCCGGGGAGCGGAGTCCTACAATGAGCAGTTCTTC.

This clonotype has a count of ten or more. The V gene is TRBV11-3, the J gene TRBJ1-3; no reliable D call. The germline V and J ends were trimmed by 2 bases and 1 base, with 15 bases remaining between them. This CDR3 is 17 amino acids long. Per the germline V gene, CDR1 is SGHNT and CDR2 is YENEEA. The CDR3: CASSLFMRRGSGNTIYF. CDR3 DNA sequence: TGTGCCAGCAGCTTATTCATGCGAAGAGGTTCTGGAAACACCATATATTTT. The complete variable domain, with remaining parts taken from reference TRBV11-3 and TRBJ1-3, reads EAGVVQSPRYKIIEKKQPVAFWCNPISGHNTLYWYLQNLGQGPELLIRYENEEAVDDSQLPKDRFSAERLKGVDSTLKIQPAELGDSAVYLCASSLFMRRGSGNTIYFGEGSWLTVV.

The chain carries TRBV11-2 and TRBJ2-1; 10 nucleotides match TRBD2. V lost 7 bases and J lost 1; bases outside the gene matches: 13. This CDR3 is 18 amino acids long. Per the germline V gene, CDR1 is SGHAT and CDR2 is FQNNGV. The CDR3 DNA reads TGTGCCAGCACCCGGGGATGGCTAGCGGGAGTGTCCTACAATGAGCAGTTCTTC. Amino acids: CASTRGWLAGVSYNEQFF.

This clonotype came up many times. V gene TRBV25-1 combines with J gene TRBJ2-4; possible D gene TRBD1, 5 bases. Germline CDR1 reads MGHDK; CDR2 reads SYGVNS. The CDR3 extends over 14 amino acids. V was pared by 5 bases and J by 5 bases, with 13 bases between. CDR3 DNA: TGTGCCAGCAGTCAGGGAAGCCTCGAAAACATTCAGTACTTC. This encodes CASSQGSLENIQYF.

To note about this clonotype: Because it lacks the conserved phenylalanine or tryptophan at the end, this CDR3 is likely a read error. This chain connects TRBV13 to TRBJ2-1; 8 bases line up with TRBD2. CDR1 is PRHDT and CDR2 is FYEKMQ in the germline V gene (reference sequence). With 6 bases clipped from V and 1 base from J, the junction kept 11 bases outside the gene matches. The CDR3 has 17 amino acids. The CDR3, as DNA: TGTGCCAGCAGTTCTAGGGTACTAGCGGAGTCCTACAATGAGCAGTTCTGC. Residues: CASSSRVLAESYNEQFC.

Concerning this clonotype: A read error may explain this, as a much larger clone is one base away. The chain joins TRBV6-2 or TRBV6-3 to TRBJ2-1; D not certain. The CDR3 spans 15 residues. Per the germline V gene, CDR1 is MNHEY and CDR2 is SVGEGT. With 6 bases removed from V and 0 bases from J, the gap between germline ends came to 12 bases. The CDR3 region is CASRAALNSYNEQFF. The CDR3 DNA reads TGTGCCAGCAGGGCCGCACTAAACTCCTACAATGAGCAGTTCTTC.

With respect to this clonotype: A clone one base away is much larger, so this may be a read error. This chain connects TRBV6-1 to TRBJ2-1, with D uncertain. Germline values: CDR1 MNHNS, CDR2 SASEGT. The CDR3 extends over 16 amino acids. The V end lost 7 bases, the J end lost 2 bases, and 18 bases lay between the germline ends. CDR3 coding DNA: TGTGCCAGCATCCAGCCCCGCTGGGGTCCCTACAATGAGCAGTTCTTC. It is translated as CASIQPRWGPYNEQFF.

The rearrangement uses TRBV5-1 and TRBJ1-4, with 7 bases lining up with TRBD1. The CDR3 contains 14 residues. CDR1 and CDR2 (germline): SGHRS, YFSETQ. The V segment lost 3 bases and the J segment 8 bases; nucleotides outside the gene matches: 7. CDR3 amino acids: CASSSGQAGEKLFF. The DNA of the CDR3 is TGCGCCAGCAGCTCTGGACAGGCGGGGGAAAAACTGTTTTTT.

This clonotype occurred a few times. The chain recombines TRBV14 with TRBJ2-7; TRBD1 aligns across 9 bases. Germline V gene lookup returns CDR1 SGHDN and CDR2 FVKESK. The ends lost 3 bases at V and 1 base at J; junction bases unmatched: 7. The CDR3 sequence is 16 residues long. The CDR3 bases are TGTGCCAGCAGCCACGTGGCGGGACAGGGATCCTACGAGCAGTACTTC. It is translated as CASSHVAGQGSYEQYF.

This clonotype was counted ten times or more. The rearrangement uses TRBV4-3 and TRBJ1-4, with D unresolved. The V end lost 1 base, the J end lost 10 bases, and 19 bases lay between the germline ends. This CDR3 is 16 amino acids long. Germline values: CDR1 LGHNA, CDR2 YSLEER. CDR3 bases: TGCGCCAGCAGCCAAGGGTGGTCTGAGAATATTGGAAAACTGTTTTTT. Translation gives CASSQGWSENIGKLFF.

This clonotype was found many times. The rearrangement joins TRBV7-2 to TRBJ2-5, with 8 bases identical to TRBD2. CDR3 length: 15 amino acids. Unmatched junction bases numbered 8, after V lost 3 bases and J lost 5 bases. The V gene's germline CDR1 is SGHTA and CDR2 FQGNSA. The CDR3 coding sequence is TGTGCCAGCAGCTTCGGTAGCGGGATCCAGGAGACCCAGTACTTC. This sequence encodes CASSFGSGIQETQYF.

This clonotype came up many times. This chain joins TRBV19 and TRBJ2-6; tentative D call: TRBD1 (5 bases). The V end lost 3 bases, the J end lost 0 bases, and 15 bases lay between the germline ends. Germline CDR1 LNHDA, CDR2 SQIVND (reference sequence). The CDR3 spans 18 residues. DNA of the CDR3: TGTGCCAGTAGTATCAGGCAGGGCCACCTCTCTGGGGCCAACGTCCTGACTTTC. Translation gives CASSIRQGHLSGANVLTF. Based on the CDR3 plus reference TRBV19 and TRBJ2-6, the full variable domain is DGGITQSPKYLFRKEGQNVTLSCEQNLNHDAMYWYRQDPGQGLRLIYYSQIVNDFQKGDIAEGYSVSREKKESFPLTVTSAQKNPTAFYLCASSIRQGHLSGANVLTFGAGSRLTVL.

Here the CDR3 DNA reads TGTGCCAGCAGGGGGACACCCCCCCAAGAGACCCAGTACTTC. Translating it yields CASRGTPPQETQYF. This rearrangement joins TRBV6-5 to TRBJ2-5, with D tentatively TRBD1 (6 bases). Germline CDR1 is MNHEY and CDR2 is SVGAGI. With 6 bases removed from V and 1 base from J, the gap between germline ends came to 12 bases. This CDR3 comprises 14 residues.

This clonotype was detected ten times or more. The chain links TRBV7-9 to TRBJ2-1, with 8 bases matching TRBD1. Unmatched junction bases numbered 8, after V lost 5 bases and J lost 2 bases. CDR3 size: 16 residues. The germline V gene has CDR1 SEHNR and CDR2 FQNEAQ (reference sequence). The CDR3 protein is CASSPSRTGPYNEQFF. CDR3 bases: TGTGCCAGCAGCCCTTCTCGGACAGGGCCCTACAATGAGCAGTTCTTC.

This clonotype was recorded a few times. The V call is TRBV5-1, the J call TRBJ2-5, with D unclear. V lost 0 bases, J lost 1 base, and 10 bases lay in between. Per the germline V gene, CDR1 is SGHRS and CDR2 is YFSETQ. This CDR3 is 15 amino acids long. The CDR3 is CASSLDGPGQETQYF. CDR3 nucleotides: TGCGCCAGCAGCTTGGATGGACCCGGCCAAGAGACCCAGTACTTC.

This clonotype was found many times. V gene TRBV19 combines with J gene TRBJ1-1; 11 nucleotides match TRBD1. The CDR3 totals 13 residues. With 8 bases clipped from V and 6 bases from J, the junction kept 5 bases outside the gene matches. Germline V gene lookup returns CDR1 LNHDA and CDR2 SQIVND (reference sequence). The DNA for the CDR3 is TGTGCCAGTTGGGGACAGGGGGGATCTGAAGCTTTCTTT. This gives the protein CASWGQGGSEAFF.

This clonotype was found many times. V gene TRBV7-8 combines with J gene TRBJ2-2, with D uncertain. Germline lookup yields CDR1 SGHVS and CDR2 FQNEAQ. The CDR3 has 16 amino acids. Trimming removed 4 bases from V and 0 bases from J, with 12 bases in between. CDR3 sequence: CASSSPLGSNTGELFF. CDR3 DNA sequence: TGTGCCAGCAGCTCGCCTTTGGGCTCGAACACCGGGGAGCTGTTTTTT.